This section outlines one TCR beta chain sequence together with its context. This clonotype was detected ten times or more. Its target antigen remains unknown. Within one base of it there is no much larger clone, and no base qualities were kept. Preparation of the library involved multiplex PCR. Sequencing was performed on an Illumina HiSeq 4000. iRepertoire HTBI primers and Arm-PCR amplification of CDR3 regions were used to construct TCR beta libraries. Gel purification was performed on PCR products prior to sequencing. The study's processing was this. Across samples, about 64 TRBV and 13 to 15 TRBJ segments were identified and used for gene usage analysis of CDR3 amino acid clonotypes. COPE and FqMerger were used to merge the filtered high-quality paired reads into contigs. BLAST was used to align contigs to the IMGT TRBV, TRBD and TRBJ reference genes, and CDR3 was defined following IMGT. Highly expanded clones were defined as clonotypes with a frequency above 0.1%. Repertoire diversity was measured by Shannon entropy, and V-J evenness by the Gini coefficient. A clonotype was considered public if more than one individual shared it. TCRdb passed the public sequencing reads through fastp at Q25 and MiXCR, retaining productive beta sequences. Records with the same CDR3 protein are collapsed into one entry carrying the most frequent genes and DNA. TCRdb assigned the V and J calls; the authors' analysis was not used. This sample gives a few hundred thousand distinct CDR3 sequences in total; roughly 19% of them show up just once. The top ten constitute approximately 12% of the sample.

These data belong to a study of regulatory T cells in long-lasting Graves disease (dated by TCRdb to the early 2020s). Describing the broader study: Antithyroid drugs had been taken for less than 3 months by newly diagnosed Graves' disease patients. TCR sequencing covered 13 persistent and approximately 20 newly diagnosed Graves' disease patients, 33 samples in total. Patients with persistent Graves' disease were compared with patients with newly diagnosed Graves' disease using TCR sequencing and RNA sequencing of peripheral blood. The study was registered as a clinical trial and conducted in China.

Explained via the paper, the time point label denotes: newly diagnosed GD, antithyroid drugs for less than 3 months. RNA was extracted from PBMCs in TRIzol for both TCR sequencing and RNA sequencing. The diagnosis of Graves' disease followed American Thyroid Association guidelines. Recruitment of patients was carried out at an endocrinology department in Xi'an, China. From each patient, roughly 9 milliliters of peripheral blood was collected into an EDTA anticoagulant tube. Ficoll Paque Plus density gradient separation was used to isolate PBMCs, and no further T cell sorting was performed. An Agilent 2100 Bioanalyzer and agarose gel were used to check RNA quality, and a NanoDrop 2000 was used to measure RNA concentration. The study at large found these results: More public clonotypes were shared among persistent patients (2,741) than among newly diagnosed patients (roughly 960). The small sample size was acknowledged by the authors as a limitation that may reduce accuracy. Sequencing and analysis were restricted to the TCR beta chain. The study examined only peripheral blood because the primary lesion, thyroid tissue, could not be accessed. Compared with newly diagnosed patients, patients with persistent Graves' disease had lower TCR Shannon entropy and fewer highly expanded clones, which suggests clonal expansion.

These data also featured in a second study, about T cells in Graves' hyperthyroidism and ophthalmopathy. The second study also describes: A patient counted as having stable Graves' hyperthyroidism if no progression to ophthalmopathy occurred over 18 months of follow-up. Hyperthyroidism patients were newly diagnosed, with disease duration under 2 months, and aged 18 to 65 years. The study excluded patients with uncontrolled infections, other autoimmune diseases, pregnancy or lactation. Diagnoses relied on clinical symptoms, serum thyroxine and TRAb, thyroid ultrasound and orbital computed tomography. The TCR CDR3 was subjected to a first round of RT-PCR using the HTBI primer set and the Qiagen OneStep RT-PCR kit. Blood samples also contained most of the expanded thyroid clonotypes (frequency above 0.001), which suggests that blood repertoires may reflect thyroid immune responses. In cross-validation, a model built on a 13 V-J signature told ophthalmopathy apart from stable hyperthyroidism with 87.88% sensitivity and roughly 81% specificity, and in testing the same model reached 80%/75%. During validation, the model predicted progression to ophthalmopathy a median of approximately 6 months ahead of onset, with around 65% sensitivity and more than 72% specificity. A discovery cohort of about a hundred patients, roughly 45 with Graves' ophthalmopathy and about 58 with stable Graves' hyperthyroidism, was used to find distinguishing TCR V-J signatures. An independent validation cohort of 18 to 20 hyperthyroidism patients and over 15 patients who later progressed to ophthalmopathy tested prospective prediction of ophthalmopathy. For training and testing, the roughly 93 patients in the discovery cohort were randomly divided in a 7:3 ratio. In addition, the study compared T-cell repertoires in thyroid tissue and in blood from about 6 Graves' hyperthyroidism patients. After sampling, hyperthyroidism patients received methimazole starting at 30 mg daily, and ophthalmopathy patients received high-dose intravenous methylprednisolone. A second multiplex PCR round built the libraries, followed by size selection and purification. The libraries were sequenced on an Illumina HiSeq2000 using paired-end 100 bp reads. SOAPnuke was used to process the raw data, with reads discarded if the reads contained adapters or uncalled bases, had a mean Phred below 15, or lacked an exact constant-primer or identifier match. COPE v1.2.5 was used to merge high-quality paired reads, and clonotypes were defined as unique nucleotide sequences. MiTCR v1.1 was used to align clonotypes to the IMGT TRBV, TRBD and TRBJ reference segments. Only V-J combinations with frequency above 0.0001, covering 99.2% of repertoires, were analysed. A TCS score was defined as the ratio between F50 (clonal expansion) and ExV (chaos), using BLOSUM62-based TCRdist between CDR3 peptides within each V-J. Welch's t-statistics and random forest reduced 500 to 650 V-J features to fewer than 15, which were used in a naive Bayes classifier (R e1071). Sample size was not statistically predetermined, and blinding of investigators to group allocation was not performed. The paper reports TCR Vbeta CDR3 sequencing of some 140 peripheral blood samples: over 40 ophthalmopathy, fewer than 80 hyperthyroidism and around 17 progressor patients.

This clonotype was obtained from a woman in her 30s with Graves disease. Donor details come from another sample of the same person, matched by shared clones. The sequencing used peripheral blood mononuclear cells (PBMCs), collected at new diagnosis, from a patient treated with antithyroid drugs.

The CDR3 region has the sequence CASLAGYTGELFF. The DNA sequence is as follows: TGTGCCAGTCTCGCGGGGTACACCGGGGAGCTGTTTTTT. The receptor chain draws on TRBV19 and TRBJ2-2, and possibly TRBD2, on 6 matching bases. V is cut by 8 bases and J by 3 bases, and the space between the germline ends is 10 bases. The germline V gene (reference sequence) provides CDR1 LNHDA and CDR2 SQIVND. From the cysteine up to the phenylalanine, the CDR3 has a length of 13 residues. Kept here is only the CDR3 DNA, which spans 39 bases and is read in frame from base 1.